This TCR beta chain appears in the sequencing data of a study of CD8 T cells in ankylosing spondylitis. This clonotype has a handful of counts. Its antigen is not identified. Study-wide results and limits: There was a TCR beta motif, made of several highly homologous variants, that appeared characteristic of ankylosing spondylitis blood.

TCRdb reanalysed the 5' RACE reads using MiXCR and keeps one entry per CDR3 protein. Seen here are some 840,000 distinct CDR3 sequences, over 9.5% observed once, and the top ten hold 0.51%. With V trimmed by 4 bases and J by 9 bases, 9 bases remained unmatched. CDR1 is SGHTA and CDR2 is FQGNSA in the germline V gene. The CDR3 covers 15 residues. The rearrangement links TRBV7-2 to TRBJ2-1, with 10 bases fitting TRBD2. The clonotype comes from a male donor with ankylosing spondylitis. The sample consisted of blood, either unsorted or a sorted T cell fraction (not recorded which). In DNA form, the CDR3 reads TGTGCCAGCAGCTCGACCAGCGGGAGGGCCATTGAGCAGTTCTTC. This encodes CASSSTSGRAIEQFF.